This T cell receptor (beta chain) comes out of a study of technical replicates of blood from a few donors (dated by TCRdb to 2016 to 2017). The method behind the library was the immunoSEQ multiplex PCR assay. The immuneACCESS repertoire file appears here via TCRdb, limited to in-frame rearrangements. These files lack a portion of the clones; in checked studies, under half of the deficit traces to unresolved V genes, and the cause of the others is not known. Across this sample there are about 71,000 clones, with almost 98% seen only once. In total, the top ten clones hold over 0.2% of the sample. Trimmed from V: 5 bases; trimmed from J: 7 bases; junction bases lacking a gene match: 7. The germline V gene specifies MNHEY as CDR1 and SVGAGI as CDR2. The CDR3, cysteine through phenylalanine, is 13 amino acids long. Just the 39-base CDR3 DNA is kept, in frame starting at base 1. About this clone itself: Its target antigen remains unknown. Per-base qualities were not stored, and no clone one base away is much larger.

The specimen was T cells isolated from PBMCs. The sequence came from a human donor in good health. This chain joins TRBV6-5 to TRBJ2-7; 8 central bases correspond to TRBD1. The CDR3 here reads CASSNGQGREQYF. The nucleotide sequence reads TGTGCCAGCAGTAACGGACAGGGCAGAGAGCAGTACTTC.